The 24 T cell receptor beta chains listed next were all sequenced from one sample in a study of identical twins. TCRdb analysed the 5' RACE reads with MiXCR anew, one entry per CDR3 protein. Seen here are hundreds of thousands of distinct CDR3 sequences, 9% to 15% observed once, and the top ten hold 7.2%. The sample also formed part of further work on yellow fever vaccine responses in identical twins.

Sequencing was done on a sample of CD8+ T cells sorted from blood. Every receptor here comes from a woman aged 18-29 years in good health.

The CDR3 spells CASSQEGGEWYNEQFF. Here the CDR3 DNA reads TGTGCCAGCAGCCAAGAGGGGGGGGAATGGTACAATGAGCAGTTCTTC. The chain recombines TRBV3-1 with TRBJ2-1, with 7 bases that match TRBD2. Per the germline V gene, CDR1 is LGHDT and CDR2 is YNNKEL (reference sequence). The CDR3 runs 16 residues. V dropped 0 bases and J dropped 4; count of bases not matched to a gene: 6.

The chain is built from TRBV16 and TRBJ2-7; the D gene is possibly TRBD1 (6 bases). Germline V gene data show CDR1 as KGHSY and CDR2 as FQNENV. V was shortened by 2 bases and J by 3 bases, with 11 bases between the two germline ends. The length of the CDR3 is 14 residues. The CDR3 bases are TGTGCCAGCAGCCAAGATGCCAGGGGCTACGAGCAGTACGTC. Protein: CASSQDARGYEQYV.

This clonotype was seen a few times. V and J are TRBV20-1 and TRBJ2-1; 8 bases fit TRBD2. With V trimmed by 6 bases and J by 1 base, 5 bases remained unmatched. This CDR3 contains 14 residues. The germline V gene encodes CDR1 DFQATT and CDR2 SNEGSKA (reference sequence). The CDR3 DNA sequence: TGCAGTGCCCGAGCGGGGGTGTCCTACAATGAGCAGTTCTTC. Its translation: CSARAGVSYNEQFF.

In its sample, this clonotype was seen a few times. The rearrangement uses TRBV7-8 and TRBJ2-2, with D possibly being TRBD1 (6 bases). The CDR3 totals 15 residues. V lost 5 bases, J lost 0 bases, and 10 bases lay in between. CDR1 and CDR2 from the germline V gene are SGHVS and FQNEAQ. CDR3 loop: CASSPRTANTGELFF. DNA of the CDR3: TGTGCCAGCAGCCCAAGGACAGCGAACACCGGGGAGCTGTTTTTT.

This clonotype was observed many times. V gene TRBV4-1 combines with J gene TRBJ1-2, with D possibly matching TRBD1 (6 bases). CDR1 and CDR2 (germline): MGHRA, YSYEKL. V gave up 4 bases and J gave up 4 bases, with 10 bases separating them. The CDR3 is 13 residues long. This CDR3 reads CASSPRGSYGYTF. CDR3 DNA: TGCGCCAGCAGCCCCAGGGGTTCCTATGGCTACACCTTC.

This clonotype was seen many times. The gene calls are TRBV27 and TRBJ2-2; a possible D gene is TRBD2 (6 bases). Germline assignment: CDR1 MNHEY and CDR2 SMNVEV (reference sequence). CDR3 size: 14 residues. The germline V and J ends were trimmed by 7 bases and 3 bases, with 12 bases remaining between them. This CDR3 reads CASTWGGDTGELFF. CDR3 coding DNA: TGTGCCAGCACCTGGGGCGGGGACACCGGGGAGCTGTTTTTT.

As concerns this clonotype: Possible read error: a much larger clone is one base away. V usage is TRBV7-9 and J usage is TRBJ2-7; tentatively, D is TRBD1 (5 bases). The CDR3 has 15 residues. In germline, CDR1 is SEHNR, CDR2 FQNEAQ (reference sequence). The CDR3 coding sequence is TGTGCCAGCAGCTCTGGGGCAGCAAACCTTTACGGGCAGTACGTC. Protein product: CASSSGAANLYGQYV.

The rearrangement uses TRBV10-3 and TRBJ1-5, with TRBD1 identical over 9 bases. The junction had 4 bases not matched to a gene; V was cut back by 4 bases and J by 6 bases. The V gene's germline CDR1 is ENHRY and CDR2 SYGVKD. The CDR3 length is 14 residues. In DNA, the CDR3 is TGTGCCATCAGTGGGACAGGGGAAGTTCAGCCCCAGCATTTT. This gives the protein CAISGTGEVQPQHF.

This clonotype has just a few counts. The chain uses TRBV2 and TRBJ2-7; D uncertain. V lost 6 bases and J lost 7, with 16 bases in between. The CDR3 loop spans 13 amino acids. Germline CDR1 is SNHLY and CDR2 is FYNNEI. The CDR3 reads CASSPSSSREQYF. DNA for the CDR3: TGTGCCAGCAGCCCGTCCTCTTCACGTGAGCAGTACTTC.

This clonotype was observed a few times. The chain is built from TRBV2 and TRBJ2-5; D possibly corresponds to TRBD1 (5 bases). V was cut by 7 bases and J by 4 bases, with 13 bases left in between. CDR1 is SNHLY and CDR2 is FYNNEI in the germline V gene. CDR3 size: 13 residues. This chain's CDR3 is CASMGRVRETQYF. The CDR3 region has the DNA TGTGCCAGCATGGGGCGAGTTAGAGAGACCCAGTACTTC.

The J gene is TRBJ2-3, the V gene TRBV10-2; TRBD2 is a possible D gene (7 bases). This CDR3 has 16 amino acids. With 1 base removed from V and 2 bases from J, the gap between germline ends came to 13 bases. Germline CDR1 and CDR2: WSHSY and SAAADI. The CDR3 here is CASSEFRGTITDTQYF. CDR3 DNA sequence: TGCGCCAGCAGTGAGTTTAGGGGGACTATCACAGATACGCAGTATTTT.

This clonotype was detected many times. The chain combines TRBV4-1 with TRBJ1-6; possible D gene TRBD1, 5 bases. Trimming left V 4 bases short and J 7 bases short, with 11 bases between. This CDR3 is 14 amino acids long. Germline V gene lookup returns CDR1 MGHRA and CDR2 YSYEKL. Here the CDR3 reads CASSRSQGNSPLHF. CDR3 nucleotides: TGCGCCAGCAGCCGAAGCCAGGGCAATTCACCCCTCCACTTT.

This clonotype was detected a few times. V gene TRBV2 combines with J gene TRBJ1-2; D is perhaps TRBD1 (5 bases). The CDR3 totals 13 residues. CDR1 is SNHLY and CDR2 is FYNNEI in the germline V gene. V was pared by 8 bases and J by 5 bases, with 15 bases between. This chain's CDR3 is CASPGLRGYGYTF. CDR3 DNA: TGTGCCAGCCCGGGACTACGGGGGTATGGCTACACCTTC.

This chain connects TRBV20-1 to TRBJ2-1; D is perhaps TRBD2 (6 bases). This CDR3 has 13 residues. The germline V and J ends were trimmed by 6 bases and 6 bases, with 15 bases remaining between them. Germline CDR1 and CDR2: DFQATT and SNEGSKA (reference sequence). This CDR3 is CSALSGEANEQFF. The CDR3 nucleotides read TGCAGTGCCCTTAGTGGGGAGGCCAATGAGCAGTTCTTC.

The rearrangement joins TRBV28 to TRBJ2-7; the D is unclear. This CDR3 has 16 residues. From germline, CDR1 is MDHEN and CDR2 SYDVKM. Trimming removed 1 base at V and 4 bases at J, with 17 bases between. CDR3: CASSLLEIGRGYEQYF. As DNA, the CDR3 is TGTGCCAGCAGTTTATTGGAGATCGGCAGAGGATACGAGCAGTACTTC.

This clonotype was seen at least ten times. This chain connects TRBV7-9 to TRBJ2-1; no clear D gene. CDR3 length: 12 residues. Germline CDR1 and CDR2: SEHNR and FQNEAQ (reference sequence). Trimming pared 1 base from V and 5 bases from J, leaving 3 bases between. CDR3 sequence reads: CASSLGHNEQFF. The CDR3 bases are TGTGCCAGCAGCTTAGGTCACAATGAGCAGTTCTTC.

This clonotype was found a few times. The gene calls are TRBV7-9 and TRBJ1-2; D remains ambiguous. V lost 7 bases and J lost 8, with 17 bases in between. This CDR3 is built from 13 residues. The germline gives CDR1 SEHNR, CDR2 FQNEAQ (reference sequence). This chain's CDR3 is CASTLGGWRGYTF. Here the CDR3 DNA reads TGTGCCAGCACCTTGGGAGGGTGGAGAGGCTACACCTTC. Supplemented by reference TRBV7-9 and TRBJ1-2, the full variable domain reads DTGVSQNPRHKITKRGQNVTFRCDPISEHNRLYWYRQTLGQGPEFLTYFQNEAQLEKSRLLSDRFSAERPKGSFSTLEIQRTEQGDSAMYLCASTLGGWRGYTFGSGTRLTVV.

The chain recombines TRBV29-1 with TRBJ2-1, with D possibly being TRBD2 (6 bases). The V end was cut by 8 bases, the J end by 3 bases, with 17 bases between. The CDR3 consists of 14 residues. Per germline, CDR1 SQVTM and CDR2 ANQGSEA. DNA for the CDR3: TGCAGCCTCCGGGGTAGCGGAGTCTACAATGAGCAGTTCTTC. This gives the protein CSLRGSGVYNEQFF.

CDR3 loop: CASSPEDAETQYF. The CDR3, as DNA: TGTGCCAGCAGCCCTGAAGACGCGGAGACCCAGTACTTC. V is TRBV7-8 and J is TRBJ2-5; D gene ambiguous. This CDR3 contains 13 residues. V was trimmed by 5 bases and J by 5 bases, leaving 12 bases between them. Germline V lookup: CDR1 SGHVS, CDR2 FQNEAQ.

In its sample, this clonotype was seen a few times. CDR3 in DNA: TGTGCCAGCAGCCAAGAACTAGAGCGGGGCCAGCAGTTCTTC. It is translated as CASSQELERGQQFF. The genes are TRBV3-1 and TRBJ2-1; 7 bases line up with TRBD2. Germline CDR1 is LGHDT and CDR2 is YNNKEL (reference sequence). Germline trimming cut 0 bases from V and 11 bases from J; bases unmatched to any gene: 7. The CDR3 has 14 amino acids.

Many counts were recorded for this clonotype. The genes are TRBV4-1 and TRBJ2-1; D is unresolved. Germline-derived CDR1 and CDR2 are MGHRA and YSYEKL. V was clipped by 0 bases and J by 4 bases, with 16 bases between them. This CDR3 is built from 17 residues. CDR3 nucleotides: TGCGCCAGCAGCCAAGATGCTGGGCGCGTGGGTTACAATGAGCAGTTCTTC. Translation: CASSQDAGRVGYNEQFF.

The V call is TRBV5-6, the J call TRBJ2-1, with D unclear. Germline V gives CDR1 SGHDT, CDR2 YYEEEE. The CDR3 consists of 14 residues. V gave up 2 bases and J gave up 4 bases, with 10 bases separating them. The CDR3 DNA sequence: TGTGCCAGCAGCTTTTACTCCCCGTACAATGAGCAGTTCTTC. This sequence encodes CASSFYSPYNEQFF.

This clonotype was detected only a few times. The chain joins TRBV4-1 to TRBJ2-3; TRBD2 aligns across 9 bases. J lost 2 bases, V lost 0 bases, and 6 bases had no gene match. Germline lookup yields CDR1 MGHRA and CDR2 YSYEKL. The CDR3 extends over 17 amino acids. In DNA, the CDR3 is TGCGCCAGCAGCCAAGATGGGCTAGCGGGGCTCACAGATACGCAGTATTTT. Its translation is CASSQDGLAGLTDTQYF.

This clonotype was counted once. This chain uses TRBV7-9 with TRBJ2-1, with 10 positions matching TRBD2. With 5 bases clipped from V and 4 bases from J, the junction kept 5 bases outside the gene matches. This CDR3 is 15 amino acids long. The germline gives CDR1 SEHNR, CDR2 FQNEAQ (reference sequence). The CDR3 DNA reads as TGTGCCAGCAGCGGACTAGCGGTATCGTACAATGAGCAGTTCTTC. It specifies CASSGLAVSYNEQFF.